This TCR beta chain was identified during a study of T cells after yellow fever vaccination. This clonotype occurred a few times. Its antigen is undetermined. Study observations and caveats: Most primary-vaccination clones reappeared after the booster (approximately 95% CD4, roughly 88% CD8).

The germline V gene has CDR1 LGHNA and CDR2 YSLEER. The CDR3 sequence is 17 residues long. Trimming pared 1 base from V and 10 bases from J, leaving 20 bases between. TCRdb re-called the 5' RACE reads with MiXCR, one entry per CDR3 protein. The sample consists of over 250,000 distinct CDR3 sequences, roughly 3.9% of them appearing once. The gene calls are TRBV4-3 and TRBJ1-6; possibly TRBD1 for D (6 bases). The source was PBMCs, collected 5 days after the yellow fever booster vaccination. This TCR derives from a young man who received the YFV17D yellow fever vaccine. CDR3 amino acids: CASSQAVPTGLVSPLHF. For the CDR3, the DNA is TGCGCCAGCAGCCAAGCGGTCCCCACAGGGCTCGTCTCACCCCTCCACTTT.